Listed here are 18 T cell receptor beta chains from one sample, sequenced in a study of graft-versus-host responses after intestinal transplantation. Investigators plated 200,000 CFSE-labeled responder cells together with 200,000 irradiated stimulator cells labeled with violet dye. Clones were read by immunoSEQ multiplex PCR, and TCRdb kept only the in-frame ones, dropping some. The sample records several thousand clones, about 30% being singletons. The sample was alloreactive CD8+ T cells from a mixed lymphocyte reaction culture, taken before transplantation. Subset here: CFSE-low proliferating T cells sorted from roughly six-day pre-transplant mixed lymphocyte reaction (GvH or HvG direction). The receptor source for this set is a human patient who was an organ donor for intestinal transplantation.

V is TRBV11-2 and J is TRBJ2-7; D not resolved. Germline CDR1 and CDR2: SGHAT and FQNNGV. The germline V and J ends were trimmed by 5 bases and 9 bases, with 17 bases remaining between them. This CDR3 comprises 13 residues. The CDR3 coding sequence is TGTGCCAGCAGCGGTGTGCGGTTCGCTGGGCAGTACTTC. Residues: CASSGVRFAGQYF.

Remarks on this clone: A single base separates this from a much larger clone, so it may be a read error. The chain's CDR3 is CASSQRERPFPNEDEQYF. The CDR3 DNA is TGTGCCAGCAGCCAACGTGAGCGGCCTTTTCCGAATGAGGATGAGCAGTACTTC. The J gene is TRBJ2-7, the V gene TRBV4-2; perhaps TRBD2 as D (5 bases). The CDR3 consists of 18 residues. The germline CDR1 and CDR2 sequences are LGHNA and YNFKEQ. V was shortened by 2 bases and J by 7 bases, with 27 bases between the two germline ends.

The V gene is TRBV10-3, the J gene TRBJ1-6; D is unclear. CDR3 size: 14 residues. Germline V gives CDR1 ENHRY, CDR2 SYGVKD. Deletions cut 2 bases from V and 10 bases from J, with 12 bases between. The CDR3 coding sequence is TGTGCCATCAGTGAGCGGGGAACTGGGTCACCCCTCCACTTT. Its translation: CAISERGTGSPLHF.

This clone was counted a single time. This rearrangement joins TRBV5-5 to TRBJ2-3; weak D call: TRBD2 (5 bases). Trimming left V 4 bases short and J 9 bases short, with 12 bases between. The CDR3 consists of 12 residues. The germline V gene encodes CDR1 SGHKS and CDR2 YYEKEE (reference sequence). The CDR3 here is CASSPPGKTQYF. The CDR3 DNA is TGTGCCAGCAGCCCGCCCGGGAAGACGCAGTATTTT.

In its sample, this clone was seen a few times. The genes are TRBV7-8 and TRBJ2-7; D remains ambiguous. Germline V lookup: CDR1 SGHVS, CDR2 FQNEAQ. CDR3 size: 14 residues. V lost 5 bases and J 1 base, leaving 12 bases between the germline ends. The CDR3 loop is CASSVHSISYEQYF. DNA of the CDR3: TGTGCCAGCAGCGTACACAGTATATCCTACGAGCAGTACTTC.

This clone was observed once. The genes are TRBV5-1 and TRBJ2-7; perhaps TRBD2 as D (6 bases). Germline values: CDR1 SGHRS, CDR2 YFSETQ. This CDR3 contains 15 residues. Trimming took 3 bases from V and 0 from J, leaving 13 bases between them. The CDR3 coding sequence is TGCGCCAGCAGCTCCCTCGGGGGAAACTCCTACGAGCAGTACTTC. Translating gives CASSSLGGNSYEQYF.

The chain uses TRBV11-3 and TRBJ1-1, with D perhaps TRBD1 (5 bases). Trimming removed 0 bases from V and 3 bases from J, with 11 bases in between. The CDR3 runs 15 residues. Germline V gene lookup returns CDR1 SGHNT and CDR2 YENEEA. The DNA of the CDR3 is TGTGCCAGCAGCTTAGATCACGGGGGGTACACTGAAGCTTTCTTT. As protein: CASSLDHGGYTEAFF.

This clone is labeled as medium-sized. This sequence joins TRBV27 and TRBJ2-7; tentative D call: TRBD1 (6 bases). Per germline, CDR1 MNHEY and CDR2 SMNVEV (reference sequence). Trimming took 5 bases from V and 5 from J, leaving 10 bases between them. This CDR3 is built from 12 residues. As DNA, the CDR3 is TGTGCCAGCAGTAACCAGGGGAACGAGCAGTACTTC. Its protein product is CASSNQGNEQYF.

This clone has more than one count but fewer than ten. The rearrangement joins TRBV11-3 to TRBJ2-1; 13 bases fit TRBD2. The germline V gene encodes CDR1 SGHNT and CDR2 YENEEA. The ends lost 5 bases at V and 1 base at J; junction bases unmatched: 8. This CDR3 spans 18 amino acids. CDR3 in amino acids: CASSVLGLAGKSYNEQFF. CDR3 DNA sequence: TGTGCCAGCAGCGTACTGGGACTAGCGGGAAAGTCCTACAATGAGCAGTTCTTC. Full variable domain (missing parts from reference TRBV11-3 and TRBJ2-1): EAGVVQSPRYKIIEKKQPVAFWCNPISGHNTLYWYLQNLGQGPELLIRYENEEAVDDSQLPKDRFSAERLKGVDSTLKIQPAELGDSAVYLCASSVLGLAGKSYNEQFFGPGTRLTVL.

The chain joins TRBV19 to TRBJ1-1; unclear D gene. This CDR3 comprises 13 residues. Germline V gene data show CDR1 as LNHDA and CDR2 as SQIVND (reference sequence). V was cut by 5 bases and J by 4 bases, with 11 bases left in between. The CDR3 spells CASSARGSTEAFF. The CDR3, as DNA: TGTGCCAGTAGTGCCCGGGGTTCCACTGAAGCTTTCTTT.

By sample share, this clone is medium-sized. This sequence joins TRBV2 and TRBJ1-5; 8 bases match TRBD1. Germline V gene lookup returns CDR1 SNHLY and CDR2 FYNNEI. The J segment lost 5 bases and the V segment lost 3 bases, leaving 15 bases of the junction unmatched. The CDR3 extends over 18 amino acids. CDR3 in DNA: TGTGCCAGCAGTGATTGCATCGACAGGGGACTGCGGGATCAGCCCCAGCATTTT. Its protein is CASSDCIDRGLRDQPQHF.

This chain links TRBV6-5 with TRBJ2-1; 8 bases are shared with TRBD2. This CDR3 contains 15 residues. V lost 4 bases and J lost 3; bases outside the gene matches: 5. The V gene's germline CDR1 is MNHEY and CDR2 SVGAGI. The DNA of the CDR3 is TGTGCCAGCAGTTCCCTTGCGGGGGGCTACAATGAGCAGTTCTTC. Protein: CASSSLAGGYNEQFF.

This rearrangement joins TRBV10-3 to TRBJ2-5, with D possibly being TRBD2 (6 bases). The germline V gene has CDR1 ENHRY and CDR2 SYGVKD. The CDR3 is made up of 12 amino acids. Trimming removed 10 bases from V and 1 base from J, with 10 bases in between. As DNA, the CDR3 is TGTGCCACCAGCGGGTCCCAAGAGACCCAGTACTTC. Translating it yields CATSGSQETQYF.

The rearrangement links TRBV6-6 to TRBJ2-2, with 7 positions matching TRBD2. The V and J ends lost 5 bases and 4 bases, in that order; junction bases with no gene match: 4. CDR1 is MNHNY, CDR2 SVGAGI, per germline (reference sequence). The CDR3 is 14 residues long. The CDR3 DNA reads as TGTGCCAGCAGTAGCGGGGTGGGCACCGGGGAGCTGTTTTTT. As protein: CASSSGVGTGELFF.

This clone was observed once. The chain recombines TRBV11-2 with TRBJ1-5; D might be TRBD1 (5 bases). CDR1 is SGHAT and CDR2 is FQNNGV in the germline V gene. Trimming pared 1 base from V and 6 bases from J, leaving 10 bases between. The CDR3 length is 14 residues. CDR3 sequence: CASSLGTPSQPQHF. CDR3 nucleotide sequence: TGTGCCAGCAGCTTAGGGACACCGAGTCAGCCCCAGCATTTT.

This clone is medium-sized in the sample. V is TRBV30 and J is TRBJ2-1, with 9 bases lining up with TRBD1. The germline CDR1 and CDR2 sequences are GTSNPN and SVGIG (reference sequence). The junction had 4 bases not matched to a gene; V was cut back by 2 bases and J by 8 bases. This CDR3 contains 13 residues. CDR3 nucleotide sequence: TGTGCCTGGAGTAGGGACAGGGTGGATGAGCAGTTCTTC. It translates to CAWSRDRVDEQFF.

This clone showed up just a few times. The chain employs TRBV27 and TRBJ1-2, with 8 bases aligning to TRBD1. The CDR3 length is 15 residues. CDR1 is MNHEY and CDR2 is SMNVEV in the germline V gene (reference sequence). Germline trimming cut 0 bases from V and 8 bases from J; bases unmatched to any gene: 8. The CDR3 DNA follows: TGTGCCAGCAGTTTATCGGTCGACAGGGGAGGCGGCTACACCTTC. Protein product: CASSLSVDRGGGYTF.

This clone was observed a handful of times. Sequence at one end of the junction differs from germline and may be a read error. This rearrangement joins TRBV7-7 to TRBJ2-3, with D perhaps matching TRBD1 (5 bases). Germline V gene data show CDR1 as SSHAT and CDR2 as FNYEAQ (reference sequence). There are 16 residues in the CDR3. The CDR3 bases are TGTGCTAGCAGCTTAGGAGCAGGGCTCCCCACAGATACGCAGTATTTT. This gives the protein CASSLGAGLPTDTQYF.